Below, 19 T cell receptor beta chains from the same sample are listed, as sequenced in a study of T cells in Graves' hyperthyroidism and ophthalmopathy. TCR beta CDR3 regions were amplified from RNA transcripts. In the first-round RT-PCR of the TCR CDR3, the HTBI primer set was used. TCRdb redid the calling of the multiplex PCR reads with MiXCR, one entry per CDR3 protein. The sample lists 660,000 or so distinct CDR3 sequences, under 25% occurring once. The sequenced sample consisted of blood. All receptors come from a man aged 30 to 45 with Graves' ophthalmopathy.

The CDR3 protein is CASSLLSGGGGETQYF. CDR3 nucleotides: TGTGCCAGCAGCTTATTGTCCGGGGGGGGAGGAGAGACCCAGTACTTC. V gene TRBV7-9 combines with J gene TRBJ2-5; the match to TRBD2 covers 8 bases. Germline V gives CDR1 SEHNR, CDR2 FQNEAQ (reference sequence). CDR3 length: 16 amino acids. V was clipped by 2 bases and J by 4 bases; unmatched bases: 9. Combining the CDR3 with reference TRBV7-9 and TRBJ2-5 gives the whole variable domain DTGVSQNPRHKITKRGQNVTFRCDPISEHNRLYWYRQTLGQGPEFLTYFQNEAQLEKSRLLSDRFSAERPKGSFSTLEIQRTEQGDSAMYLCASSLLSGGGGETQYFGPGTRLLVL.

This clonotype has a count of ten or more. The chain couples TRBV28 to TRBJ1-1; no reliable D call. With 3 bases removed from V and 0 bases from J, the gap between germline ends came to 5 bases. Germline CDR1 is MDHEN and CDR2 is SYDVKM. CDR3 size: 13 residues. The CDR3 here is CASSFDLNTEAFF. In DNA form, the CDR3 reads TGTGCCAGCAGTTTTGATTTGAACACTGAAGCTTTCTTT.

The chain employs TRBV29-1 and TRBJ1-1; 9 bases are a match to TRBD1. J lost 6 bases, V lost 1 base, and 3 bases had no gene match. CDR1 and CDR2 from the germline V gene are SQVTM and ANQGSEA. The length of the CDR3 is 13 residues. DNA of the CDR3: TGCAGCGTTGAAGGGACAGGGGTGTCTGAAGCTTTCTTT. Residues: CSVEGTGVSEAFF.

This clonotype showed up many times. The chain combines TRBV11-2 with TRBJ2-3; D is undetermined. Germline V CDR1 and CDR2: SGHAT, FQNNGV. The ends were cut back, 3 bases at V and 2 bases at J, with 6 bases in the middle. The CDR3 spans 13 residues. This CDR3 reads CASSFLPTDTQYF. The CDR3 DNA reads as TGTGCCAGCAGCTTTCTCCCCACAGATACGCAGTATTTT.

The gene calls are TRBV28 and TRBJ1-1; 7 bases are shared with TRBD1. The CDR3 consists of 14 residues. Germline CDR1 is MDHEN and CDR2 is SYDVKM. Trimming cost V 4 bases and J 4 bases; bases outside gene matches: 6. The CDR3 region is CASSSPGTATEAFF. The CDR3 bases are TGTGCCAGCAGTTCGCCCGGGACAGCCACTGAAGCTTTCTTT.

The rearrangement uses TRBV10-3 and TRBJ2-3; 7 bases are shared with TRBD1. The CDR3 totals 13 residues. With 4 bases clipped from V and 6 bases from J, the junction kept 4 bases outside the gene matches. Germline V gene sequence: CDR1 ENHRY, CDR2 SYGVKD. CDR3 sequence (DNA): TGTGCCATCAGTGGACAGGGTCTGGATACGCAGTATTTT. Its protein is CAISGQGLDTQYF.

This clonotype was picked up many times. The V call is TRBV28, the J call TRBJ2-1; the D gene is possibly TRBD2 (7 bases). The CDR3 length is 16 residues. Trimming took 2 bases from V and 3 from J, leaving 14 bases between them. CDR1 is MDHEN, CDR2 SYDVKM, per germline. CDR3 nucleotides: TGTGCCAGCAGTTTAGCTGGGGAGGGGGACTACAATGAGCAGTTCTTC. Its protein product is CASSLAGEGDYNEQFF.

The V and J genes are TRBV30 and TRBJ2-7; D tentatively fits TRBD1 or TRBD2 (7 bases each). The germline gives CDR1 GTSNPN, CDR2 SVGIG (reference sequence). Trimming took 4 bases from V and 4 from J, leaving 14 bases between them. The length of the CDR3 is 13 residues. This CDR3 is CAWNRGGVYEQYF. CDR3 coding DNA: TGTGCCTGGAACAGGGGAGGGGTATACGAGCAGTACTTC.

The chain joins TRBV28 to TRBJ2-2; TRBD2 matches at 8 bases. The trim removed 5 bases at V and 1 base at J, leaving 3 bases unmatched. Germline CDR1 reads MDHEN; CDR2 reads SYDVKM. This CDR3 is 15 amino acids long. CDR3 bases: TGTGCCAGCAGTCTGGGACTAGGGAACACCGGGGAGCTGTTTTTT. Translation: CASSLGLGNTGELFF.

This CDR3 reads CASNSLRTSGEPNTGELFF. The CDR3 DNA is TGTGCCAGTAACTCCCTACGGACTAGCGGAGAACCGAACACCGGGGAGCTGTTTTTT. The V and J genes are TRBV19 and TRBJ2-2, with 10 bases fitting TRBD2. V gave up 7 bases and J gave up 0 bases; unmatched junction bases: 14. CDR1 is LNHDA and CDR2 is SQIVND in the germline V gene (reference sequence). This CDR3 contains 19 residues.

The CDR3 region has the DNA TGCGCCAGCAGATCATCAGGGGAAAGCACTGAAGCTTTCTTT. It specifies CASRSSGESTEAFF. This rearrangement joins TRBV10-2 to TRBJ1-1; D is possibly TRBD1 (6 bases). The length of the CDR3 is 14 residues. Trimming took 6 bases from V and 4 from J, leaving 15 bases between them. Looked up from germline, CDR1 is WSHSY and CDR2 is SAAADI.

The J gene is TRBJ2-7, the V gene TRBV3-1; D may be TRBD2 (5 bases). Germline CDR1 reads LGHDT; CDR2 reads YNNKEL (reference sequence). The CDR3 runs 14 residues. V gave up 5 bases and J gave up 2 bases, with 13 bases separating them. CDR3 amino acids: CASSGSGWAYEQYF. The DNA for the CDR3 is TGTGCCAGCAGCGGCTCGGGATGGGCCTACGAGCAGTACTTC.

This sequence joins TRBV14 and TRBJ2-5, with a tentative D call TRBD1 (6 bases). Trimming removed 6 bases at V and 1 base at J, with 18 bases between. The CDR3 length is 16 residues. Germline V gene data show CDR1 as SGHDN and CDR2 as FVKESK. This CDR3 reads CASSEEQGLFQETQYF. CDR3 nucleotide sequence: TGTGCCAGCAGTGAGGAGCAGGGGCTGTTCCAAGAGACCCAGTACTTC.

This clonotype appeared many times. The CDR3 spells CASSPTSGSGETQYF. The DNA of the CDR3 is TGTGCCAGCAGTCCGACTAGCGGGAGTGGTGAGACCCAGTACTTC. The chain couples TRBV12-3 or TRBV12-4 to TRBJ2-5; 12 positions match TRBD2. The junction had 6 bases not matched to a gene; V was cut back by 5 bases and J by 5 bases. The CDR3 is made up of 15 amino acids.

The gene calls are TRBV7-2 and TRBJ2-7; D might be TRBD2 (6 bases). This CDR3 is 15 amino acids long. Looked up from germline, CDR1 is SGHTA and CDR2 is FQGNSA. V was cut by 3 bases and J by 6 bases, with 18 bases left in between. The CDR3 loop reads CASSFTGRFGGEQYF. CDR3 nucleotides: TGTGCCAGCAGCTTTACCGGGAGATTCGGTGGCGAGCAGTACTTC.

The table lists this clonotype with a few counts. The chain carries TRBV14 and TRBJ2-2; 8 bases fit TRBD2. The CDR3 covers 19 residues. Germline V gives CDR1 SGHDN, CDR2 FVKESK. V shed 4 bases, J shed 4 bases, and the junction held 17 bases outside the gene matches. CDR3 nucleotides: TGTGCCAGCAGCCCAACAGGACTAGCACTGAATCTCGGCACCGGGGAGCTGTTTTTT. This codes for CASSPTGLALNLGTGELFF.

V and J are TRBV28 and TRBJ2-7, with 10 nucleotides matching TRBD1. This CDR3 comprises 16 residues. J gave up 0 bases and V 1 base, and 3 bases lay outside the gene matches. Germline assignment: CDR1 MDHEN and CDR2 SYDVKM. CDR3 amino acids: CASSLYGTGVSYEQYF. As DNA, the CDR3 is TGTGCCAGCAGTTTATACGGGACAGGGGTCTCCTACGAGCAGTACTTC.

This sequence joins TRBV18 and TRBJ1-1; 10 bases map to TRBD1. The CDR3 runs 19 residues. Looked up from germline, CDR1 is KGHSH and CDR2 is LQKENI. J gave up 4 bases and V 3 bases, and 17 bases lay outside the gene matches. The CDR3 region is CASSPEDRGVLKRRTEAFF. CDR3 nucleotides: TGTGCCAGCTCACCGGAGGACAGGGGGGTCCTCAAAAGGCGCACTGAAGCTTTCTTT.

This clonotype was seen ten or more times. V is TRBV18 and J is TRBJ2-7, with D perhaps TRBD2 (6 bases). This CDR3 region has 13 residues. With 0 bases removed from V and 5 bases from J, the gap between germline ends came to 8 bases. Germline lookup yields CDR1 KGHSH and CDR2 LQKENI. CDR3: CASSPPGGNEQYF. CDR3 bases: TGTGCCAGCTCACCACCGGGAGGAAACGAGCAGTACTTC.